These 10 T cell receptor beta chains originate from one sample sequenced in a study of cytomegalovirus exposure and HLA in healthy donors. PCR used 60 Vbeta primers and 13 Jbeta primers. Only in-frame clones appear in the TCRdb table, and some are missing; sequencing was by immunoSEQ multiplex PCR. Of some 150,000 clones in the sample, over 75% are singletons; the top ten hold approximately 2.9%. Material: PBMCs. These TCRs come from a woman in her twenties or thirties in good health and CMV-seronegative.

The chain recombines TRBV30 with TRBJ1-2; D gene unclear. The germline V and J ends were trimmed by 4 bases and 7 bases, with 19 bases remaining between them. Germline-derived CDR1 and CDR2 are GTSNPN and SVGIG (reference sequence). The length of the CDR3 is 14 residues. CDR3 nucleotide sequence: TGTGCCTGGACCCGGAGACGGGTTACTGGTGGCTACACCTTC. Encoded protein: CAWTRRRVTGGYTF.

The rearrangement joins TRBV15 to TRBJ2-2; D is ambiguous. Germline V gives CDR1 LNHNV, CDR2 YYDKDF (reference sequence). Trimming took off 1 base at V and 3 bases at J, with 6 bases between the two ends. The CDR3 has 14 amino acids. CDR3 sequence (DNA): TGTGCCACCAGCAGAGTCCATTACACCGGGGAGCTGTTTTTT. Translation gives CATSRVHYTGELFF.

The V gene is TRBV4-1, the J gene TRBJ2-2; the D gene is possibly TRBD2 (5 bases). The germline gives CDR1 MGHRA, CDR2 YSYEKL. This CDR3 comprises 15 residues. V shed 1 base and J shed 4 bases, with 10 bases lying between them. The CDR3, as DNA: TGCGCCAGCAGCCAAGGAGGGATTGCCACCGGGGAGCTGTTTTTT. Encoded protein: CASSQGGIATGELFF.

This chain connects TRBV2 to TRBJ2-7; TRBD1 agrees at 10 bases. CDR3 size: 16 residues. Germline-derived CDR1 and CDR2 are SNHLY and FYNNEI. Trimming removed 8 bases from V and 1 base from J; junction bases left unmatched: 11. DNA for the CDR3: TGTGCCAGCGGAAAGCGACAGGGGGCAATATCCTACGAGCAGTACTTC. It yields the protein CASGKRQGAISYEQYF.

This CDR3 is CASSQGSPGEQYF. CDR3 nucleotide sequence: TGCGCCAGCAGCCAAGGATCCCCCGGTGAGCAGTACTTC. The genes are TRBV4-1 and TRBJ2-7; D uncertain. Trimming pared 1 base from V and 7 bases from J, leaving 11 bases between. The CDR3 is 13 residues long. Germline V gene lookup returns CDR1 MGHRA and CDR2 YSYEKL.

The V and J genes are TRBV5-4 and TRBJ2-7, with D tentatively TRBD2 (5 bases). This CDR3 has 14 amino acids. Trimming took 4 bases from V and 1 from J, leaving 12 bases between them. Germline values: CDR1 SGHNT, CDR2 YYREEE (reference sequence). CDR3 nucleotides: TGTGCCAGCAGCCCCGGGCGAGGGTCCTACGAGCAGTACTTC. Translating gives CASSPGRGSYEQYF.

This rearrangement joins TRBV30 to TRBJ2-5; D is perhaps TRBD1 (6 bases). CDR3 size: 14 residues. Germline lookup yields CDR1 GTSNPN and CDR2 SVGIG (reference sequence). V dropped 3 bases and J dropped 5 bases, with 16 bases sitting between them. CDR3: CAWRLKGVWETQYF. In DNA, the CDR3 is TGTGCCTGGAGACTCAAGGGGGTTTGGGAGACCCAGTACTTC.

The rearrangement joins TRBV18 to TRBJ1-5, with D hard to call. The CDR3 runs 13 residues. The V end was cut by 4 bases, the J end by 5 bases, with 9 bases between. Germline loops: CDR1 KGHSH, CDR2 LQKENI. The DNA of the CDR3 is TGTGCCAGCTCACAAACCATAGATCAGCCCCAGCATTTT. Translated: CASSQTIDQPQHF.

The chain links TRBV6-4 to TRBJ2-7, with 7 positions matching TRBD2. Unmatched junction bases numbered 11, after V lost 4 bases and J lost 5 bases. This CDR3 contains 15 residues. Germline lookup yields CDR1 MRHNA and CDR2 SNTAGT. For the CDR3, the DNA is TGTGCCAGCAGTGCGAGGGGCGGGAGAGACGACGAGCAGTACTTC. The encoded protein is CASSARGGRDDEQYF.

V is TRBV7-2 and J is TRBJ2-5; tentatively, D is TRBD1 (5 bases). V lost 5 bases and J lost 4, with 14 bases in between. CDR1 is SGHTA, CDR2 FQGNSA, per germline. The CDR3 totals 14 residues. The CDR3 DNA reads TGTGCCAGCAGCCTCGGCAGGGTGGGAGAGACCCAGTACTTC. This encodes CASSLGRVGETQYF. Together with reference TRBV7-2 and TRBJ2-5, the CDR3 gives the full variable domain: GAGVSQSPSNKVTEKGKDVELRCDPISGHTALYWYRQSLGQGLEFLIYFQGNSAPDKSGLPSDRFSAERTGGSVSTLTIQRTQQEDSAVYLCASSLGRVGETQYFGPGTRLLVL.